This TCR beta chain was sequenced during a study of T cell responses to AZD1222 COVID-19 vaccine. Study results and caveats: Baseline serostatus was positive in only a handful of AZD1222 recipients. Mostly white British, mostly female donors; authors suggested clonal diversity may be underestimated. Vaccine-associated CD4 TCRs spanned spike, dominant at 160-218 and 743-854.

This clone was counted a single time. Its cognate antigen is unknown. Some clones are missing from TCRdb's copy, which holds only in-frame ones; the method was immunoSEQ multiplex PCR. This sample has about 160,000 clones, with roughly 90% found just once. This CDR3 has 17 residues. CDR1 PRHDT and CDR2 FYEKMQ come from the germline V gene (reference sequence). The ends lost 4 bases at V and 8 bases at J; junction bases unmatched: 13. It was second doses at about 4 or about 12 weeks that were pooled. The clonotype was recovered from an adult who received the AZD1222 COVID-19 vaccine. The rearrangement joins TRBV13 to TRBJ2-2; 10 nucleotides line up with TRBD2. The sample consisted of peripheral blood, taken 28 days after the second AZD1222 dose. CDR3 residues: CASSYRLAGVPAGELFF. CDR3 nucleotides: TGTGCCAGCAGCTACCGTCTAGCGGGAGTGCCGGCGGGGGAGCTGTTTTTT.